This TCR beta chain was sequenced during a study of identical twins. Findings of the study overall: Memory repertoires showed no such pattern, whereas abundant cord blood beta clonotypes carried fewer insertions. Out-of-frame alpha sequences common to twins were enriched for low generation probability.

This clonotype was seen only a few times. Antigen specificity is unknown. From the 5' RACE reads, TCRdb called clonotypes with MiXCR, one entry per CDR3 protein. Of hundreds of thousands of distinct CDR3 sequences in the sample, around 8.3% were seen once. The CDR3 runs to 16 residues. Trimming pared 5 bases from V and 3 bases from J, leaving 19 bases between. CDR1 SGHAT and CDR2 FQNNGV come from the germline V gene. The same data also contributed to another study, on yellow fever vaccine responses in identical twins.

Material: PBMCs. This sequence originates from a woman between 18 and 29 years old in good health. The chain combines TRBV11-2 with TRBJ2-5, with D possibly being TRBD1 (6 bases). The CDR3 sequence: CASSVTSGHSKETQYF. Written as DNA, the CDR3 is TGTGCCAGCAGCGTCACCTCGGGACATTCCAAAGAGACCCAGTACTTC.